The sequence of this T cell receptor (beta chain) was determined in a study of blood T cell repertoires in COVID-19. At the level of the study: From the United States, Italy and Spain came samples of acute and convalescent COVID-19. The analysed material was cDNA or gDNA that came from T cells, B-cell-depleted T cells, or PBMCs.

The CDR3 runs 14 residues. Per the germline V gene, CDR1 is SEHNR and CDR2 is FQNEAQ (reference sequence). The V and J ends lost 5 bases and 8 bases respectively, with 16 bases between them. In the original processing: Amplified reference gene primers provided the basis for estimating nucleated cell counts. Sequenced by immunoSEQ multiplex PCR; TCRdb stores in-frame clones only, minus some. The D gene and trimming were derived from the DNA, and the V and J assignments and clone size from that table. The data show around 250,000 clones, about nine tenths seen once. This chain connects TRBV7-9 to TRBJ1-3, with TRBD1 as a possible D gene (6 bases). The receptor was derived from a woman in her twenties or thirties with active or convalescent COVID-19. The sequenced material came from peripheral blood. CDR3 nucleotides: TGTGCCAGCAGCCCACAGGGTATCCGAGACACCATATATTTT. Its translation is CASSPQGIRDTIYF.